This TCR beta chain was sequenced during a study of T cells after yellow fever vaccination. About the research overall: Libraries from low-cell-number fractions were prepared with the SMART-Seq v4 Ultra Low Input RNA kit.

Ten or more counts support this clonotype. Its cognate antigen is unknown. Study-wide results and caveats: FACS-sorted repertoires could contain abundant clonotypes contaminating from the bulk population.

TCRdb passed the 5' RACE reads through MiXCR, listing each CDR3 protein once. The profile shows some 220,000 distinct CDR3 sequences, roughly 3.3% of them singletons. Germline CDR1 LNHDA, CDR2 SQIVND (reference sequence). The CDR3 has 13 residues. Trimming left V 3 bases short and J 3 bases short, with 8 bases between. The input for sequencing was CD4+ T cells sorted from PBMCs, taken 10 days after the yellow fever booster vaccination. V and J are TRBV19 and TRBJ2-5, with D uncertain. The TCR sequence derives from a man between 18 and 35 years old who received the YFV17D yellow fever vaccine. The CDR3 DNA follows: TGTGCCAGTAGTATGATGGTTGAAGAGACCCAGTACTTC. Translating it yields CASSMMVEETQYF.